Presented here are 25 T cell receptor beta chains from one specimen sequenced in a study of cytomegalovirus exposure and HLA in healthy donors (dated by TCRdb to between 2016 and 2019). Library creation used the immunoSEQ multiplex PCR assay. For the multiplex PCR, a mixture combining 60 forward primers for TCR Vbeta segments and 13 reverse primers for TCR Jbeta segments was used. Drawn from immuneACCESS, this table holds only the in-frame rearrangements with V and J called that TCRdb kept. Clones are partly lost; checked studies trace under half to an unresolved V gene and leave the rest unexplained. This sample is represented by approximately 40,000 clones; roughly 82% of them were singletons. The biggest ten clones account for about 10% of the sample. The sample consisted of PBMCs. Receptors originate from a woman between 18 and 29 years old in good health and CMV-seropositive.

This chain joins TRBV5-1 and TRBJ2-1, with 9 bases lining up with TRBD1. Looked up from germline, CDR1 is SGHRS and CDR2 is YFSETQ. V was pared by 0 bases and J by 8 bases, with 6 bases of the junction left unmatched. This CDR3 is 15 amino acids long. The CDR3 region is CASSLARGQGDEQFF. The CDR3 DNA reads as TGCGCCAGCAGCTTGGCCAGGGGACAGGGTGATGAGCAGTTCTTC.

The chain has TRBV5-8 and TRBJ2-6; D gene uncertain. CDR1 SGHTS and CDR2 YDEGEE come from the germline V gene. Trimming took off 0 bases at V and 1 base at J, with 8 bases between the two ends. The CDR3 covers 16 residues. The CDR3 here is CASSLGSRSGANVLTF. For the CDR3, the DNA is TGTGCCAGCAGCTTGGGCAGCAGGTCTGGGGCCAACGTCCTGACTTTC.

Turning to this clone: The junction shows a germline mismatch at one end, possibly a read error. This chain connects TRBV7-9 to TRBJ2-1, with D perhaps matching TRBD2 (5 bases). CDR3 size: 14 residues. Germline CDR1 reads SEHNR; CDR2 reads FQNEAQ (reference sequence). Written as DNA, the CDR3 is TGTTCCAGCAGCTTACTTCCGGGATACAATGAGCAGTTCTTC. Translation gives CSSSLLPGYNEQFF.

Here the CDR3 reads CASSNTGADIQYF. The CDR3 DNA reads TGTGCCAGTAGTAACACAGGGGCGGACATTCAGTACTTC. The chain couples TRBV19 to TRBJ2-4; TRBD1 aligns across 7 bases. This CDR3 spans 13 amino acids. V gave up 4 bases and J gave up 8 bases; unmatched junction bases: 5. CDR1 is LNHDA and CDR2 is SQIVND in the germline V gene (reference sequence).

This rearrangement joins TRBV21-1 to TRBJ2-4; TRBD1, the D gene given by the table, was not confirmed from the DNA. TRBV21-1 is termed a pseudogene. The CDR3 length is 17 residues. The CDR3 protein is CASSGGTGVVGKNIQYF. The CDR3 coding sequence is TGTGCCAGCAGCGGTGGAACAGGGGTTGTGGGCAAAAACATTCAGTACTTC.

The chain carries TRBV28 and TRBJ2-7, with 7 bases identical to TRBD1. With 4 bases clipped from V and 5 bases from J, the junction kept 14 bases outside the gene matches. Germline CDR1 and CDR2: MDHEN and SYDVKM. This CDR3 is built from 16 residues. Here the CDR3 DNA reads TGTGCCAGCAGTTCCGGACAGACAGGGCTGGGGGACGAGCAGTACTTC. It codes for CASSSGQTGLGDEQYF.

This clone was picked up a small number of times. V and J are TRBV7-3 and TRBJ2-1; 8 bases map to TRBD2. This CDR3 is 17 amino acids long. Germline V gene sequence: CDR1 SGHTA, CDR2 FQGTGA. V trimming: 4 bases; J trimming: 3 bases; junction bases outside the gene matches: 11. CDR3 bases: TGTGCCAGCAGCTCCTTGCCAGCGGGGGATGGCTACAATGAGCAGTTCTTC. It yields the protein CASSSLPAGDGYNEQFF. Based on the CDR3 plus reference TRBV7-3 and TRBJ2-1, the full variable domain is GAGVSQTPSNKVTEKGKYVELRCDPISGHTALYWYRQSLGQGPEFLIYFQGTGAADDSGLPNDRFFAVRPEGSVSTLKIQRTERGDSAVYLCASSSLPAGDGYNEQFFGPGTRLTVL.

This chain connects TRBV6-6 to TRBJ2-5; 11 bases align to TRBD2. Trimming at V came to 4 bases and at J to 1 base, leaving 2 bases not matched to a gene. The CDR3 totals 15 residues. CDR1 MNHNY and CDR2 SVGAGI come from the germline V gene (reference sequence). CDR3 region: CASSLGLAVQETQYF. The DNA of the CDR3 is TGTGCCAGCAGTTTGGGACTAGCGGTCCAAGAGACCCAGTACTTC.

This sequence joins TRBV6-5 and TRBJ2-7; 9 positions match TRBD2. Losses at the gene ends were 2 bases for V and 3 bases for J; bases not matched to a gene: 2. Germline V CDR1 and CDR2: MNHEY, SVGAGI. The CDR3 totals 14 residues. CDR3 residues: CASSYDSGSYEQYF. The CDR3 nucleotides read TGTGCCAGCAGTTACGATAGCGGGAGCTACGAGCAGTACTTC.

V usage is TRBV6-5 and J usage is TRBJ2-7; 10 positions agree with TRBD2. The CDR3 spans 15 residues. The J segment lost 3 bases and the V segment lost 6 bases, leaving 8 bases of the junction unmatched. Germline V lookup: CDR1 MNHEY, CDR2 SVGAGI. CDR3 nucleotide sequence: TGTGCCAGCAGACCTAGCGGGAGTTACCTCTACGAGCAGTACTTC. Its protein is CASRPSGSYLYEQYF.

The rearrangement uses TRBV19 and TRBJ1-6, with D hard to call. The germline V and J ends were trimmed by 3 bases and 6 bases, with 3 bases remaining between them. The CDR3 contains 12 residues. Germline CDR1 reads LNHDA; CDR2 reads SQIVND (reference sequence). The CDR3 sequence: CASSIGNSPLHF. The DNA of the CDR3 is TGTGCCAGTAGTATCGGTAATTCACCCCTCCACTTT.

This chain links TRBV6-5 with TRBJ2-7; 8 nucleotides agree with TRBD2. Germline V CDR1 and CDR2: MNHEY, SVGAGI. This CDR3 has 15 amino acids. The junction had 13 bases not matched to a gene; V was cut back by 6 bases and J by 6 bases. DNA of the CDR3: TGTGCCAGCAGGACCTTAGCGGGGAGGGCCCCCGAGCAGTACTTC. Amino acid sequence: CASRTLAGRAPEQYF.

The rearrangement joins TRBV7-2 to TRBJ2-2; the D gene is possibly TRBD1 (6 bases). Per the germline V gene, CDR1 is SGHTA and CDR2 is FQGNSA. CDR3 length: 16 amino acids. Between the trimmed V and J ends, which lost 7 bases and 7 bases, there was a span of 22 bases. The CDR3 nucleotides are TGTGCCAGCACCCAGCACGGGACACTTCGGGACGGGGAGCTGTTTTTT. Encoded protein: CASTQHGTLRDGELFF.

The chain employs TRBV28 and TRBJ2-5; TRBD1 aligns across 9 bases. The V gene end was trimmed by 6 bases and the J gene end by 4 bases; junction bases not matched to a gene: 6. The CDR3 sequence is 14 residues long. Germline V gene sequence: CDR1 MDHEN, CDR2 SYDVKM. CDR3 coding DNA: TGTGCCAGCAGATCCACAGGGGGCGGAGAGACCCAGTACTTC. Its translation is CASRSTGGGETQYF.

The J gene is TRBJ2-7, the V gene TRBV6-6; a weak D match, TRBD2 (6 bases). The CDR3 is 14 residues long. Trimming took 4 bases from V and 0 from J, leaving 10 bases between them. Germline values: CDR1 MNHNY, CDR2 SVGAGI (reference sequence). In DNA, the CDR3 is TGTGCCAGCAGTTCTGGGGGGTTCTCCTACGAGCAGTACTTC. Translated: CASSSGGFSYEQYF.

The rearrangement joins TRBV6-1 to TRBJ2-3, with a weak D call TRBD1 (5 bases). Trimming took off 7 bases at V and 4 bases at J, with 12 bases between the two ends. This CDR3 region has 13 residues. Germline CDR1 and CDR2: MNHNS and SASEGT. The CDR3 DNA follows: TGTGCCAGCACCACAAGGGGCCCAGATACGCAGTATTTT. It is translated as CASTTRGPDTQYF.

The chain carries TRBV9 and TRBJ2-7; D is unresolved. From germline, CDR1 is SGDLS and CDR2 YYNGEE. Deletions cut 0 bases from V and 7 bases from J, with 20 bases between. The CDR3 has 16 residues. Here the CDR3 reads CASSVGPGIDSGEQYF. Written as DNA, the CDR3 is TGTGCCAGCAGCGTAGGTCCGGGTATCGACTCCGGTGAGCAGTACTTC.

This clone was recorded once. V usage is TRBV7-9 and J usage is TRBJ1-1, with TRBD1 identical over 8 bases. The V segment lost 6 bases and the J segment 0 bases; nucleotides outside the gene matches: 3. The CDR3 consists of 14 residues. The germline CDR1 and CDR2 sequences are SEHNR and FQNEAQ (reference sequence). As DNA, the CDR3 is TGTGCCAGCAGAGAGACAGGGGTGAACACTGAAGCTTTCTTT. Residues: CASRETGVNTEAFF. Using reference TRBV7-9 and TRBJ1-1 for the parts outside the CDR3, the full variable domain is DTGVSQNPRHKITKRGQNVTFRCDPISEHNRLYWYRQTLGQGPEFLTYFQNEAQLEKSRLLSDRFSAERPKGSFSTLEIQRTEQGDSAMYLCASRETGVNTEAFFGQGTRLTVV.

The J gene is TRBJ2-3, the V gene TRBV9; D perhaps matches TRBD2 (5 bases). The CDR3 is 15 amino acids. Germline lookup yields CDR1 SGDLS and CDR2 YYNGEE. V was cut by 4 bases and J by 3 bases, with 15 bases left in between. CDR3 sequence: CASSPSGGATDTQYF. The CDR3 coding sequence is TGTGCCAGCAGCCCATCAGGAGGCGCTACAGATACGCAGTATTTT. The variable domain in full, completed from reference TRBV9 and TRBJ2-3, reads DSGVTQTPKHLITATGQRVTLRCSPRSGDLSVYWYQQSLDQGLQFLIQYYNGEERAKGNILERFSAQQFPDLHSELNLSSLELGDSALYFCASSPSGGATDTQYFGPGTRLTVL.

This chain uses TRBV2 with TRBJ1-5, with a weak D call TRBD1 (5 bases). This CDR3 has 16 amino acids. Trimming removed 7 bases from V and 3 bases from J, with 19 bases in between. From germline, CDR1 is SNHLY and CDR2 FYNNEI. The CDR3 DNA sequence: TGTGCCAGCATGGGGCAGCCGCCTACCACCAATCAGCCCCAGCATTTT. Its translation: CASMGQPPTTNQPQHF.

The sample holds one count of this clone. The chain recombines TRBV27 with TRBJ2-1, with 12 nucleotides matching TRBD2. Germline-derived CDR1 and CDR2 are MNHEY and SMNVEV (reference sequence). CDR3 length: 15 amino acids. Trimming took 5 bases from V and 8 from J; bases not matched to a gene: 7. The DNA of the CDR3 is TGTGCCAGCAGTCTAGCGGGGGGGCCAACCGATGAGCAGTTCTTC. The encoded protein is CASSLAGGPTDEQFF.

The J gene is TRBJ1-2, the V gene TRBV5-5, with D possibly matching TRBD1 (5 bases). The ends were cut back, 2 bases at V and 0 bases at J, with 11 bases in the middle. The CDR3 runs to 15 residues. From germline, CDR1 is SGHKS and CDR2 YYEKEE (reference sequence). The CDR3 sequence is CASSFLGGANYGYTF. The CDR3 DNA reads as TGTGCCAGCAGCTTCTTGGGGGGGGCTAACTATGGCTACACCTTC.

This chain uses TRBV5-1 with TRBJ2-7; unclear D gene. Per the germline V gene, CDR1 is SGHRS and CDR2 is YFSETQ. With 3 bases removed from V and 3 bases from J, the gap between germline ends came to 4 bases. The CDR3 sequence is 11 residues long. CDR3 sequence (DNA): TGCGCCAGCAGCTCCAACTACGAGCAGTACTTC. The encoded protein is CASSSNYEQYF.

J is TRBJ2-1 and V is TRBV2, with D tentatively TRBD1 (7 bases). CDR1 is SNHLY and CDR2 is FYNNEI in the germline V gene. The V and J ends lost 6 bases and 6 bases respectively, with 15 bases between them. This CDR3 contains 14 residues. In DNA, the CDR3 is TGTGCCAGCAGAGGACAGGCCGGGGGCAATGAGCAGTTCTTC. It yields the protein CASRGQAGGNEQFF.

For the CDR3, the DNA is TGTGCCAGCAGCTTATCACCTAGCGGCGGCACAGATACGCAGTATTTT. Protein product: CASSLSPSGGTDTQYF. J is TRBJ2-3 and V is TRBV7-3; 7 bases map to TRBD2. Per germline, CDR1 SGHTA and CDR2 FQGTGA. V lost 2 bases, J lost 1 base, and 6 bases stayed unmatched. CDR3 size: 16 residues.